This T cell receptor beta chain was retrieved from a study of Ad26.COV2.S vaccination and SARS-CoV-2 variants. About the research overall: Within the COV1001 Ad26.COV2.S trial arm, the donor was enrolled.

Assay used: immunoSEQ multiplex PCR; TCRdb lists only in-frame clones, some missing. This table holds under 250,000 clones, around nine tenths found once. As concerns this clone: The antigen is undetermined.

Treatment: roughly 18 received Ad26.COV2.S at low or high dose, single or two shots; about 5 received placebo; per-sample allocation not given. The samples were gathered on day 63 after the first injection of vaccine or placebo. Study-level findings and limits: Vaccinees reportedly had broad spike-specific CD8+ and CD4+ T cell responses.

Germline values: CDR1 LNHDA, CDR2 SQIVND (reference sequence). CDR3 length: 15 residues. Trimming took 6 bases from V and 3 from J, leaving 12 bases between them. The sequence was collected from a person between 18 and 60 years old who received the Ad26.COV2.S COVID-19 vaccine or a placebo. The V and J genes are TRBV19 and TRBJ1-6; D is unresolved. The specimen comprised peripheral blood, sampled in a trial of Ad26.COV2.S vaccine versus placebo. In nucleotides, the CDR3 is TGTGCCAGTAGCAATCTCCGGCGCTATAATTCACCCCTCCACTTT. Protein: CASSNLRRYNSPLHF.